A single sample is the source of the 26 T cell receptor beta chains below, sequenced in a study of kidney transplant recipient with SARS-CoV-2 infection. TCRdb reanalysed the reads using MiXCR and keeps one entry per CDR3 protein. The sample consists of 250,000 or so distinct CDR3 sequences, 25% to 35% of them appearing once. Sequencing was performed on a blood sample, taken at baseline and between days 110 and 120 from a kidney transplant recipient. The receptor set was obtained from a male patient in his thirties who had COVID-19 and was a kidney transplant recipient. Some of the T cells might come from the graft donor.

Only one count was recorded for this clonotype. This may be a read error: a much more frequent sequence differs by one nucleotide. The V and J genes are TRBV20-1 and TRBJ2-7, with D hard to call. Germline assignment: CDR1 DFQATT and CDR2 SNEGSKA (reference sequence). This CDR3 is 13 amino acids long. V was shortened by 1 base and J by 1 base, with 8 bases between the two germline ends. CDR3 sequence: CSARGHRSYEQYF. As DNA, the CDR3 is TGCAGTGCTAGAGGACATCGATCCTACGAGCAGTACTTC.

This clonotype was picked up many times. The chain couples TRBV7-9 to TRBJ1-1; no definite D call. With 2 bases removed from V and 1 base from J, the gap between germline ends came to 8 bases. The CDR3 sequence is 14 residues long. Germline V CDR1 and CDR2: SEHNR, FQNEAQ (reference sequence). The CDR3 here is CASSLSYRNTEAFF. The CDR3 DNA sequence: TGTGCCAGCAGCTTAAGTTACAGGAACACTGAAGCTTTCTTT.

The chain is built from TRBV20-1 and TRBJ2-1; 10 nucleotides align to TRBD2. The V segment lost 0 bases and the J segment 8 bases; nucleotides outside the gene matches: 7. From germline, CDR1 is DFQATT and CDR2 SNEGSKA (reference sequence). The CDR3 is 15 amino acids. The CDR3 region has the DNA TGCAGTGCTAGAGATGGGGGACTAGCGTATCATGAGCAGTTCTTC. Its protein is CSARDGGLAYHEQFF.

This clonotype occurred a few times. The rearrangement uses TRBV12-3 or TRBV12-4 and TRBJ2-1, with 11 bases aligning to TRBD2. The CDR3 has 17 amino acids. V dropped 1 base and J dropped 0; count of bases not matched to a gene: 2. CDR3 bases: TGTGCCAGCAGTTTAGGGACTAGCGGGCGCTCCTACAATGAGCAGTTCTTC. Its protein product is CASSLGTSGRSYNEQFF.

Comments on this clonotype: A much bigger clone sits one base away, suggesting this may be a read error. The chain employs TRBV20-1 and TRBJ1-3, with unresolved D. The ends were cut back, 2 bases at V and 0 bases at J, with 11 bases in the middle. This CDR3 is 15 amino acids long. The germline gives CDR1 DFQATT, CDR2 SNEGSKA (reference sequence). CDR3 DNA: TGCAGTGCTAGACAGAGGTTCGGCTCTGGAAACACCATATATTTT. This translates into CSARQRFGSGNTIYF.

To note about this clonotype: This may arise from a read error, as a much more abundant clone is one base away. This rearrangement joins TRBV5-8 to TRBJ2-5; tentatively, D is TRBD1 (6 bases). The assigned J gene may be wrong: the sequence end matches TRBJ2-7 better. This CDR3 is 14 amino acids long. Germline V CDR1 and CDR2: SGHTS, YDEGEE. The CDR3 is CASRSRGRGYEQYV. The CDR3 nucleotides are TGTGCCAGCAGGTCGAGGGGGAGAGGATACGAGCAGTACGTC.

The gene calls are TRBV24-1 and TRBJ2-1; 13 bases are shared with TRBD2. CDR1 is KGHDR and CDR2 is SFDVKD in the germline V gene. CDR3 length: 16 residues. With V trimmed by 4 bases and J by 8 bases, 7 bases remained unmatched. The CDR3 DNA follows: TGTGCCACCAGTGACACAACTAGCGGGAGGGGTCATGAGCAGTTCTTC. Translating it yields CATSDTTSGRGHEQFF.

This clonotype has a handful of counts. The rearrangement joins TRBV5-4 to TRBJ1-2; D is undetermined. This CDR3 has 16 residues. Between the trimmed V and J ends, which lost 7 bases and 4 bases, there was a span of 23 bases. Germline values: CDR1 SGHNT, CDR2 YYREEE (reference sequence). CDR3 sequence: CASGNSVPGKTYGYTF. CDR3 nucleotide sequence: TGTGCCAGCGGAAACTCCGTACCAGGAAAGACCTATGGCTACACCTTC.

For this clonotype: This may arise from a read error, as a much more abundant clone is one base away. This sequence joins TRBV9 and TRBJ2-3, with 7 bases identical to TRBD2. This CDR3 comprises 16 residues. J lost 1 base, V lost 7 bases, and 12 bases had no gene match. Germline V gives CDR1 SGDLS, CDR2 YYNGEE. The CDR3 nucleotides read TGTGCCAGCGGCCCTCGGGGTACTAGCGGCACAGATACGCAGTATTTT. Translated, it gives CASGPRGTSGTDTQYF.

This clonotype was seen at least ten times. This rearrangement joins TRBV29-1 to TRBJ2-7, with D possibly TRBD2 on 7 matching bases. V was cut by 4 bases and J by 7 bases, with 20 bases left in between. This CDR3 comprises 14 residues. Per the germline V gene, CDR1 is SQVTM and CDR2 is ANQGSEA. The CDR3 region is CSVGRLQGRGEQYF. The DNA for the CDR3 is TGCAGCGTTGGGAGGCTGCAGGGGAGGGGGGAGCAGTACTTC.

The sample holds many counts of this clonotype. V and J are TRBV3-1 and TRBJ2-1; D is uncertain. This CDR3 is built from 16 residues. The germline V gene has CDR1 LGHDT and CDR2 YNNKEL (reference sequence). V was cut by 4 bases and J by 1 base, with 14 bases left in between. CDR3 loop: CASSLRRQPSYNEQFF. The DNA of the CDR3 is TGTGCCAGCAGCCTGCGACGGCAGCCTTCCTACAATGAGCAGTTCTTC.

As concerns this clonotype: This sequence may be a read error, since a much larger clone differs from it by one base. The chain links TRBV28 to TRBJ2-7, with a weak D call TRBD1 (5 bases). Per germline, CDR1 MDHEN and CDR2 SYDVKM. The CDR3 length is 14 residues. V was pared by 2 bases and J by 7 bases, with 15 bases between. CDR3 in amino acids: CASSLVLRAAEQYF. CDR3 coding DNA: TGTGCCAGCAGTTTAGTGCTCAGGGCAGCTGAGCAGTACTTC.

This clonotype was detected ten times or more. The chain combines TRBV10-3 with TRBJ2-1, with no clear D. This CDR3 region has 11 residues. Per the germline V gene, CDR1 is ENHRY and CDR2 is SYGVKD. Between the trimmed V and J ends, which lost 10 bases and 6 bases, there was a span of 10 bases. CDR3: CATSVGNEQFF. The CDR3 nucleotides are TGTGCCACCTCGGTAGGCAATGAGCAGTTCTTC.

This clonotype appeared many times. As DNA, the CDR3 is TGCGCCAGCAGCCAGGGCGTCACGGAGCCCCAGCATTTT. Its translation is CASSQGVTEPQHF. This sequence joins TRBV23-1 and TRBJ1-5; D perhaps matches TRBD1 (5 bases). TRBV23-1 qualifies as an ORF whose function is uncertain. Trimming pared 6 bases from V and 8 bases from J, leaving 14 bases between. There are 13 residues in the CDR3.

Concerning this clonotype itself: A much larger clone is a single base away; this may be a read error. The V gene is TRBV6-5, the J gene TRBJ1-2; D perhaps matches TRBD1 (6 bases). V dropped 7 bases and J dropped 8 bases, with 14 bases sitting between them. Germline V gives CDR1 MNHEY, CDR2 SVGAGI. This CDR3 is built from 12 residues. In nucleotides, the CDR3 is TGTGCCAGCACTGGGGGCTGCTGGGGCTACACCTTC. It yields the protein CASTGGCWGYTF.

As concerns this clonotype: This may be a read error, as it is one base from a much larger clone. This chain joins TRBV7-4 and TRBJ2-5; D is uncertain. Germline V gives CDR1 SGHVT, CDR2 SQSDAQ. There are 13 residues in the CDR3. In nucleotides, the CDR3 is TGTGCCGGCAGCTACCGACAATCTGGTGAGCAGTACTTC. Its translation is CAGSYRQSGEQYF.

There are many counts of this clonotype. The gene calls are TRBV5-8 and TRBJ1-2; D is undetermined. The CDR3 loop spans 16 amino acids. Trimming took off 7 bases at V and 4 bases at J, with 23 bases between the two ends. CDR1 is SGHTS and CDR2 is YDEGEE in the germline V gene. The CDR3 coding sequence is TGTGCCAGCCTTACCTGTCATCCACGAAAGACCTATGGCTACACCTTC. Translated, it gives CASLTCHPRKTYGYTF.

The rearrangement joins TRBV9 to TRBJ2-3; possible D gene TRBD1, 5 bases. The CDR3 runs to 17 residues. Germline assignment: CDR1 SGDLS and CDR2 YYNGEE. V dropped 0 bases and J dropped 4 bases, with 18 bases sitting between them. CDR3 in DNA: TGTGCCAGCAGCGTAGGATTTTCAGGGTCCGTCGCAGATACGCAGTATTTT. It encodes CASSVGFSGSVADTQYF. Full variable domain (outside the CDR3, taken from reference TRBV9 and TRBJ2-3): DSGVTQTPKHLITATGQRVTLRCSPRSGDLSVYWYQQSLDQGLQFLIQYYNGEERAKGNILERFSAQQFPDLHSELNLSSLELGDSALYFCASSVGFSGSVADTQYFGPGTRLTVL.

This clonotype was seen repeatedly, ten times or more. V is TRBV11-2 and J is TRBJ2-5; D is perhaps TRBD1 (6 bases). Germline lookup yields CDR1 SGHAT and CDR2 FQNNGV. Trimming left V 7 bases short and J 0 bases short, with 15 bases between. CDR3 length: 15 amino acids. In DNA form, the CDR3 reads TGTGCCAGCACCCGAACAGGGTACTACCAAGAGACCCAGTACTTC. Its protein is CASTRTGYYQETQYF.

This clonotype was detected ten times or more. In nucleotides, the CDR3 is TGCGCCAGCAGTGTCCCGGGGCTACGCAGAAAGACCTATGGCTACACCTTC. Its translation: CASSVPGLRRKTYGYTF. The rearrangement uses TRBV23-1 and TRBJ1-2; perhaps TRBD1 as D (5 bases). TRBV23-1 carries the ORF label, with uncertain function. This CDR3 region has 17 residues. V shed 5 bases and J shed 4 bases, with 23 bases lying between them.

As to this clonotype: One end of the junction fails to match germline, which may point to a read error. V usage is TRBV18 and J usage is TRBJ2-2; 13 nucleotides match TRBD2. The CDR3 has 15 amino acids. Germline values: CDR1 KGHSH, CDR2 LQKENI. This CDR3 reads CASSGTSGNTGELLF. The CDR3, as DNA: TGTGCCAGCTCGGGGACTAGCGGGAACACCGGGGAGCTGCTTTTT.

This clonotype has a count of ten or more. The chain has TRBV19 and TRBJ2-2; 7 bases line up with TRBD2. With V trimmed by 3 bases and J by 7 bases, 8 bases remained unmatched. From germline, CDR1 is LNHDA and CDR2 SQIVND (reference sequence). The CDR3 has 15 amino acids. CDR3 in amino acids: CASSIGLDFDGELFF. The CDR3 coding sequence is TGTGCCAGTAGTATCGGACTAGATTTTGACGGGGAGCTGTTTTTT.

This clonotype turned up a few times. The chain combines TRBV4-2 with TRBJ2-3, with D tentatively TRBD2 (7 bases). The V end was cut by 8 bases, the J end by 7 bases, with 22 bases between. Germline CDR1 reads LGHNA; CDR2 reads YNFKEQ. The CDR3 extends over 15 amino acids. The CDR3 DNA sequence: TGTGCCAGCGCCAGCCAGGGAGGGGGGGATTATACGCAGTATTTT. Translation gives CASASQGGGDYTQYF.

This clonotype was seen repeatedly, ten times or more. This rearrangement joins TRBV20-1 to TRBJ1-2, with D unresolved. This CDR3 spans 16 amino acids. Trimming pared 4 bases from V and 4 bases from J, leaving 22 bases between. Germline V gene data show CDR1 as DFQATT and CDR2 as SNEGSKA (reference sequence). The CDR3 sequence: CSAKCTLFRKTYGYTF. Written as DNA, the CDR3 is TGCAGTGCTAAATGCACGCTGTTTCGAAAGACCTATGGCTACACCTTC.

This clonotype was picked up many times. This chain uses TRBV6-5 with TRBJ2-7; no firm D call. The CDR3 is 14 amino acids. Trimming took 5 bases from V and 1 from J, leaving 12 bases between them. Germline values: CDR1 MNHEY, CDR2 SVGAGI. CDR3 nucleotides: TGTGCCAGCAGTGTAACTTTCGGATCCTACGAGCAGTACTTC. Its protein product is CASSVTFGSYEQYF.

Concerning this clonotype itself: Being one base from a much bigger clone, this may be a read error. V is TRBV7-4 and J is TRBJ1-2; D call uncertain. The germline CDR1 and CDR2 sequences are SGHVT and SQSDAQ. The CDR3 spans 17 residues. This CDR3 reads CAGSVSPSARKTYGYTF. CDR3 DNA sequence: TGTGCCGGCAGCGTATCGCCTTCAGCTCGAAAGACCTATGGCTACACCTTC.